Detailed here is one T cell receptor (beta chain). Amplified regions were TCR beta CDR3 sequences from RNA transcripts. HTBI primers were the set used in a first-round RT-PCR of the TCR CDR3. TCRdb ran MiXCR on the multiplex PCR reads and lists one entry per CDR3 protein. Found here are about 360,000 distinct CDR3 sequences, about 13% of them singletons; the top ten hold less than 10%. Orbital computed tomography and thyroid ultrasound, together with serum TRAb and thyroxine and clinical symptoms, were used for diagnoses. Source material for PBMCs was about 11 ml fresh peripheral blood. The CDR3 runs 10 residues. In germline, CDR1 is DFQATT, CDR2 SNEGSKA (reference sequence). V lost 6 bases and J 2 bases, leaving 3 bases between the germline ends. This sample was taken from a study of T cells in Graves' hyperthyroidism and ophthalmopathy.

The sequenced material came from blood. The chain carries TRBV20-1 and TRBJ2-3; the D is unclear. This receptor was identified in a woman between 18 and 29 years old with Graves' hyperthyroidism. CDR3 nucleotide sequence: TGCAGTGCGGTCACAGATACGCAGTATTTT. Translated, it gives CSAVTDTQYF.